This T cell receptor beta chain was identified during a study of blood T cell repertoires in COVID-19. This CDR3 comprises 15 residues. Germline V gene sequence: CDR1 SGHTA, CDR2 FQGNSA. V lost 3 bases and J 6 bases, leaving 16 bases between the germline ends. Assay used: immunoSEQ multiplex PCR; TCRdb lists only in-frame clones, some missing. The sample records roughly 200,000 clones, approximately 80% being singletons. Material for sequencing was peripheral blood. This sequence originates from a man in his fifties or sixties with acute or convalescent COVID-19. The chain combines TRBV7-2 with TRBJ2-3, with TRBD2 as a possible D gene (5 bases). CDR3 sequence (DNA): TGTGCCAGCAGCTTTCAGGCAGCGGTCGGTGATACGCAGTATTTT. It translates to CASSFQAAVGDTQYF.